Below, 5 T cell receptor beta chains from the same sample are listed, as sequenced in a study of T cell repertoires in cytomegalovirus infection. One entry per CDR3 protein results from TCRdb running MiXCR on the reads. The table shows roughly 760,000 distinct CDR3 sequences, with about 40% occurring only once. The sample consisted of PBMCs. The receptors derive from a human donor in good health (CMV status not recorded). Some clones in this sample may be carry-over from other donors' samples.

The CDR3 reads CASSLDPGTSKNTIYF. The CDR3 DNA follows: TGTGCCAGCAGCTTAGACCCCGGGACATCTAAAAACACCATATATTTT. The chain links TRBV7-8 to TRBJ1-3, with D possibly being TRBD1 (6 bases). CDR3 length equals 16 residues. The V end was cut by 1 base, the J end by 6 bases, with 16 bases between. Germline-derived CDR1 and CDR2 are SGHVS and FQNEAQ. Drawing the rest from reference TRBV7-8 and TRBJ1-3, the complete variable domain is GAGVSQSPRYKVAKRGQDVALRCDPISGHVSLFWYQQALGQGPEFLTYFQNEAQLDKSGLPSDRFFAERPEGSVSTLKIQRTQQEDSAVYLCASSLDPGTSKNTIYFGEGSWLTVV.

J is TRBJ2-3 and V is TRBV12-3 or TRBV12-4; 9 bases are a match to TRBD2. This CDR3 is 19 amino acids long. Trimming at V came to 6 bases and at J to 0 bases, leaving 16 bases not matched to a gene. The DNA for the CDR3 is TGTGCCAGCAGCCCAACCGTAGCGGGGGCTCTATCTAGCACAGATACGCAGTATTTT. This gives the protein CASSPTVAGALSSTDTQYF.

Only a few counts were recorded for this clonotype. This CDR3 reads CASSDGAGANVLTF. The DNA for the CDR3 is TGTGCCAGCAGTGACGGGGCTGGGGCCAACGTCCTGACTTTC. This chain uses TRBV2 with TRBJ2-6; weak D call: TRBD2 (5 bases). Germline V gene lookup returns CDR1 SNHLY and CDR2 FYNNEI. V was clipped by 3 bases and J by 2 bases, with 5 bases between them. CDR3 length equals 14 residues.

The chain employs TRBV4-3 and TRBJ1-1; D possibly corresponds to TRBD1 (6 bases). Germline V gene data show CDR1 as LGHNA and CDR2 as YSLEER. Deletions cut 0 bases from V and 5 bases from J, with 13 bases between. The CDR3 is 15 residues long. The CDR3 bases are TGCGCCAGCAGCCAAGACAAAACAGGGTGGACTGAAGCTTTCTTT. Translating gives CASSQDKTGWTEAFF.

This clonotype was counted a few times. The rearrangement links TRBV15 to TRBJ2-7; 8 bases align to TRBD2. Germline CDR1 reads LNHNV; CDR2 reads YYDKDF (reference sequence). The CDR3 contains 15 residues. J lost 1 base, V lost 0 bases, and 2 bases had no gene match. As DNA, the CDR3 is TGTGCCACCAGCAGAGATCGCGGGAGGTCCTACGAGCAGTACTTC. Its protein is CATSRDRGRSYEQYF.